This entry is about one T cell receptor (beta chain). The target antigen is unknown. These data are taken from a study of T cell responses to AZD1222 COVID-19 vaccine. Study-wide results and limits: The peak T cell response came first, and repertoires were sampled only after it.

With V trimmed by 0 bases and J by 8 bases, 5 bases remained unmatched. The length of the CDR3 is 14 residues. Germline V gene sequence: CDR1 SGHRS, CDR2 YFSETQ. The assay was immunoSEQ multiplex PCR, and TCRdb's table has in-frame clones only and misses some. Of about 100,000 clones in the sample, 92% were seen once. Sample: peripheral blood, taken on day 0 of AZD1222 vaccination. The rearrangement joins TRBV5-1 to TRBJ2-1, with TRBD2 matching over 7 bases. This TCR came from an adult in good health. The chain's CDR3 is CASSLAGLGYEQFF. CDR3 DNA sequence: TGCGCCAGCAGCTTGGCCGGACTAGGGTATGAGCAGTTCTTC. Supplemented by reference TRBV5-1 and TRBJ2-1, the full variable domain reads KAGVTQTPRYLIKTRGQQVTLSCSPISGHRSVSWYQQTPGQGLQFLFEYFSETQRNKGNFPGRFSGRQFSNSRSEMNVSTLELGDSALYLCASSLAGLGYEQFFGPGTRLTVL.